This is a list of T cell receptor beta chains from one sample in a study of shared clonotypes between healthy human individuals. Clones were sequenced by immunoSEQ multiplex PCR, and TCRdb holds only the in-frame ones, with some missing. The table has more than 1.2 million clones, around 98.5% seen once. The sequencing input was naive CD4+ T cells sorted from blood. The receptors stem from a man aged 25-45 years in good health. Both conserved end residues are part of each CDR3. D genes are given only for firm matches. Where a row states a size, it is once, few, many or the class of an expanded clone; other rows omit it.

j_call d_call v_call clone_size cdr3_nt cdr3_aa
TRBJ2-3 NA TRBV21-1 NA TGTGCCAGCCTACCGGGAAAGTCAGATACGCAGTATTTT CASLPGKSDTQYF
TRBJ2-1 TRBD2 TRBV6-5 NA TGTGCCAGCGAGAGAGCGGGAGGGCTCGATGAGCAGTTCTTC CASERAGGLDEQFF
TRBJ2-2 NA TRBV7-9 NA TGTGCCAGCAGCCTTGGGGACCAGCGCGGCACCGGGGAGCTGTTTTTT CASSLGDQRGTGELFF
TRBJ1-5 TRBD1 TRBV28 NA TGTGCCAGCAGAGACAGGGAGGGTCAGCCCCAGCATTTT CASRDREGQPQHF
TRBJ1-2 NA TRBV7-8 NA TGTGCCAGCAGCGCAGGGTCCGGCTATGGCTACACCTTC CASSAGSGYGYTF
TRBJ2-2 NA TRBV5-1 NA TGCGCCAGCAGCGCGACGACAGGGAACACCGGGGAGCTGTTTTTT CASSATTGNTGELFF
TRBJ1-2 NA TRBV5-4 once TGTGCCAGCAGCTCCCGGGGTATAGTCTACTATGGCTACACCTTC CASSSRGIVYYGYTF
TRBJ2-1 NA TRBV7-9 NA TGTGCCAGCAGCTTAGCGATGGGAGGACCCTACAATGAGCAGTTCTTC CASSLAMGGPYNEQFF
TRBJ2-5 NA TRBV30 NA TGTGCCTGGAGTGTTTACTCAGGGCAAGAGACCCAGTACTTC CAWSVYSGQETQYF
TRBJ2-1 TRBD2 TRBV5-4 NA TGTGCCAGCAGCTTGGCCTTAAGGACTAGCGGGAGCTATGAGCAGTTCTTC CASSLALRTSGSYEQFF
TRBJ2-7 NA TRBV7-6 NA TGTGCCAGCAGCTTAGCGCAGGGGTACGAGCAGTACTTC CASSLAQGYEQYF
TRBJ2-7 NA TRBV5-4 NA TGTGCCAGCAGCCGAGGACAGTTTGTCTCCTACGAGCAGTACTTC CASSRGQFVSYEQYF
TRBJ1-1 NA TRBV5-4 NA TGTGCCAGCAGCCGCCCTGGGTCCAACACTGAAGCTTTCTTT CASSRPGSNTEAFF
TRBJ2-7 NA TRBV28 NA TGTGCCAGCAGCTTTGGACGGTACGAGCAGTACTTC CASSFGRYEQYF
TRBJ2-2 NA TRBV5-1 once TGCGCCAGCAGCTTGGCCGCAACAGCCACCGGGGAGCTGTTTTTT CASSLAATATGELFF
TRBJ2-7 TRBD1 TRBV7-9 NA TGTGCCAGCAGCTTAGCGAGGACAGGGGGCTACGAGCAGTACTTC CASSLARTGGYEQYF
TRBJ1-5 TRBD1 TRBV7-2 NA TGTGCCAGCAGCTTAGTACAGGGGAATCAGCCCCAGCATTTT CASSLVQGNQPQHF
TRBJ2-5 NA TRBV2 NA TGTGCCAGCAGTGAAGCTTGGTCTGGGACCCAGTACTTC CASSEAWSGTQYF
TRBJ1-4 NA TRBV29-1 NA TGCAGCGGCCAGGAGTCGGGTAATGAAAAACTGTTTTTT CSGQESGNEKLFF
TRBJ2-5 NA TRBV9 NA TGTGCCAGCAGCGGCAGCTTACAAGAGACCCAGTACTTC CASSGSLQETQYF
TRBJ2-7 NA TRBV29-1 NA TGCAGCGTTGTTTTGGCCGGGACCTACGAGCAGTACTTC CSVVLAGTYEQYF
TRBJ2-5 NA TRBV9 NA TGTGCCAGCAGCGTGGGCCCCGGGACAATCGTGCGAGAGGCCCAGTACTTC CASSVGPGTIVREAQYF
TRBJ2-1 TRBD2 TRBV11-3 once TGTGCCAGCAGCCCGCCCGGGACTAGCTACAATGAGCAGTTCTTC CASSPPGTSYNEQFF
TRBJ2-7 TRBD1 TRBV5-1 NA TGCGCCAGCAGCTCGCCGGGACAGGGACACTACGAGCAGTACTTC CASSSPGQGHYEQYF
TRBJ2-2 NA TRBV5-4 NA TGTGCCAGCAGCGCCCCCGGGACGCTAAACACCGGGGAGCTGTTTTTT CASSAPGTLNTGELFF
TRBJ2-7 TRBD1 TRBV30 NA TGTGCCTGGAGTGTACCCCGGGACAGGGGGCACGAGCAGTACTTC CAWSVPRDRGHEQYF
TRBJ2-1 NA TRBV27 NA TGTGCCAGCAGTTTAGGTGGGTTCGATCCCGGGCAGTTCTTC CASSLGGFDPGQFF
TRBJ2-1 NA TRBV11-2 NA TGTGCCAGCAGCGCCGGCTCCTACAATGAGCAGTTCTTC CASSAGSYNEQFF
TRBJ2-3 NA TRBV18 NA TGTGCCAGCTCACCACGCCTGAGCACAGATACGCAGTATTTT CASSPRLSTDTQYF
TRBJ2-7 NA TRBV6-1 once TGTGCCAGCAGTGAAAATGGCGGCGAGCAGTACTTC CASSENGGEQYF
TRBJ2-7 NA TRBV10-3 NA TGTGCCATCAGACCGGCCCGGGACAACTACGAGCAGTACTTC CAIRPARDNYEQYF
TRBJ2-7 NA TRBV6-5 NA TGTGCCAGCAGTACTTCCGCCGCTGCCTACGAGCAGTACTTC CASSTSAAAYEQYF
TRBJ2-3 NA TRBV18 NA TGTGCCAGCTCACCACTGGCGGGGGCGGTAGATACGCAGTATTTT CASSPLAGAVDTQYF
TRBJ2-7 NA TRBV6-5 NA TGTGCCAGCAGTTACTCGAGGCTGGGCCTATACGAGCAGTACTTC CASSYSRLGLYEQYF
TRBJ2-1 NA TRBV7-6 NA TGTGCCAGCAGCTTAGCTAGCCTCAATGAGCAGTTCTTC CASSLASLNEQFF
TRBJ2-7 TRBD1 TRBV6-1 NA TGTGCCAGCAGTGCAGCCTCCGGGACAGGCTCCTACGAGCAGTACTTC CASSAASGTGSYEQYF
TRBJ2-3 TRBD1 TRBV6-6 NA TGTGCCAGCAGTTACGACAGGGGTGAAGCGCAGTATTTT CASSYDRGEAQYF
TRBJ2-4 NA TRBV7-8 NA TGTGCCAGCAGCCATCGTTTCAAAAACATTCAGTACTTC CASSHRFKNIQYF
TRBJ2-5 NA TRBV7-9 NA TGTGCCAGCAGCGGGCAGACCCAGTACTTC CASSGQTQYF
TRBJ2-7 NA TRBV27 NA TGTGCCAGCAGTTTCTATGGGAGGACAGGTTACTACGAGCAGTACTTC CASSFYGRTGYYEQYF
TRBJ1-4 TRBD1 TRBV10-3 NA TGTGCCATCAGTGAGCTGGGACAGGGCGGGTATGAAAAACTGTTTTTT CAISELGQGGYEKLFF
TRBJ2-7 NA TRBV7-8 NA TGTGCCAGCAGCTTAGTTAAAGGGTTTCGCGAGCAGTACTTC CASSLVKGFREQYF
TRBJ2-1 TRBD2 TRBV5-1 NA TGCGCCAGCAGCTTGGCACTAGCGGGAGGCAATGAGCAGTTCTTC CASSLALAGGNEQFF
TRBJ2-3 TRBD2 TRBV18 NA TGTGCCAGCTCACCACTGGCTAGCGGGCCAAGCACAGATACGCAGTATTTT CASSPLASGPSTDTQYF
TRBJ1-5 NA TRBV6-1 NA TGTGCCAGCAGTGAAGGGACACGTAATCAGCCCCAGCATTTT CASSEGTRNQPQHF
TRBJ2-1 NA TRBV19 NA TGTGCCACCCAAGGACCACCCCTTTCCTACAATGAGCAGTTCTTC CATQGPPLSYNEQFF
TRBJ1-2 NA TRBV29-1 NA TGCAGCGGGTCCGAGGTGGGCTATGGCTACACCTTC CSGSEVGYGYTF
TRBJ2-1 NA TRBV5-1 NA TGCGCCAGCAGAGCCTCTGAGGTCAATGAGCAGTTCTTC CASRASEVNEQFF
TRBJ2-3 NA TRBV6-5 once TGTGCCAGCAGCCTGAGGGGGGTAGATACGCAGTATTTT CASSLRGVDTQYF
TRBJ1-2 NA TRBV2 NA TGTGCCAGCAGCAATCGACCAGGTAATGGCTACACCTTC CASSNRPGNGYTF
TRBJ2-7 NA TRBV19 NA TGTGCCAGTAGTATAGATCCCGTGCGGAGGCAAACCTACGAGCAGTACTTC CASSIDPVRRQTYEQYF